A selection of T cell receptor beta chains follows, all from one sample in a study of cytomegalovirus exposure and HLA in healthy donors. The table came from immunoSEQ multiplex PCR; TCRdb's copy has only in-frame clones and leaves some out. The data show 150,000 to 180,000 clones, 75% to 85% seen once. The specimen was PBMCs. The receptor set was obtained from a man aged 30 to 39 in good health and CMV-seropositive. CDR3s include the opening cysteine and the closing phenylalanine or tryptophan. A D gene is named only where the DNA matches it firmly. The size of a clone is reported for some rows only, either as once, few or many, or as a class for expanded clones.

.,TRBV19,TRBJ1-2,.,TGTGCCAGTAGTATAGATAGGGGGACGGCCTATGGCTACACCTTC,CASSIDRGTAYGYTF
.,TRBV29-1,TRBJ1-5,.,TGCAGCGTTGAGTTTGCGGGGGACCAACCCCAGCATTTT,CSVEFAGDQPQHF
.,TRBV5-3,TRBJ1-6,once,TGTGCCAGAAGCTTGCTGGGCCAGTCGCATAATTCACCCCTCCACTTT,CARSLLGQSHNSPLHF
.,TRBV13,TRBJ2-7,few,TGTGCCAGCAGCTTAGGGGGGCTATACGAGCAGTACTTC,CASSLGGLYEQYF
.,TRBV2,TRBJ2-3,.,TGTGCCAGCAGTGGGGGGCTCGGGACAGATACGCAGTATTTT,CASSGGLGTDTQYF
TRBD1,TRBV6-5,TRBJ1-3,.,TGTGCCAGCAGTTATTGGACAGGGGGCTCTGGAAACACCATATATTTT,CASSYWTGGSGNTIYF
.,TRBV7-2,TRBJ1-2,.,TGTGCCAGCAGCTTAGAGCAGGGCCGCGATGGCTACACCTTC,CASSLEQGRDGYTF
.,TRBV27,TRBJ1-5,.,TGTGCCAGCAGTTTTCGGGGGGGCAATCAGCCCCAGCATTTT,CASSFRGGNQPQHF
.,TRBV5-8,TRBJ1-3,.,TGTGCCAGCAGCTTCCGGAGCTCTGGAAACACCATATATTTT,CASSFRSSGNTIYF
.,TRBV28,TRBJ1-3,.,TGTGCCAGCAGCCTGCGGGGGGGAGGGTCGCGAAACACCATATATTTT,CASSLRGGGSRNTIYF
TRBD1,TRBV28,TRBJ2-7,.,TGTGCCAGCAGTTTAACACAGGGGTGGGCCTACGAGCAGTACTTC,CASSLTQGWAYEQYF
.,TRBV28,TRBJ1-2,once,TGTGCCAGCATCCAGGGAAAGGGCTACACCTTC,CASIQGKGYTF
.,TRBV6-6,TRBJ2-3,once,TGTGCCAGCGGTCGGGGCACAGATACGCAGTATTTT,CASGRGTDTQYF
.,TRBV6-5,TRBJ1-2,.,TGTGCCAGCAGTTACTCCGACAGACACCTTCTCTATGGCTACACCTTC,CASSYSDRHLLYGYTF
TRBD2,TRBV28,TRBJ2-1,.,TGTGCCAGCAGATCGACTAGCGGGAGCTCCTACAATGAGCAGTTCTTC,CASRSTSGSSYNEQFF
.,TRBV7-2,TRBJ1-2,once,TGTGCCAGCAGCTTAGCGGCGGGCCCCTCTAACTATGGCTACACCTTC,CASSLAAGPSNYGYTF
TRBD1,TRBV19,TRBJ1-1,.,TGTGCCAGTAGTATTCGACAGGGAGGTGGGGATGAAGCTTTCTTT,CASSIRQGGGDEAFF
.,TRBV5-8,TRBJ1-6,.,TGTGCCAGCAGCTTCTACTCCTATAATTCACCCCTCCACTTT,CASSFYSYNSPLHF
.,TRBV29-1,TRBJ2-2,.,TGCAGCGTTGAAGTAGGTGCCGTCGGGGTGTCAGAGCTGTTTTTT,CSVEVGAVGVSELFF
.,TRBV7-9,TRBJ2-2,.,TGTGCCAGCAGCTTTGGACACGGCACCGGGGAGCTGTTTTTT,CASSFGHGTGELFF
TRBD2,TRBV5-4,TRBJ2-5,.,TGTGCCAGCAGCTTGTTAGGGGGACTAGCGGCACCAGCGCAAGAGACCCAGTACTTC,CASSLLGGLAAPAQETQYF
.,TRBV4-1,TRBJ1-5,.,TGCGCCAGCAGCTCCGGGGGAGGCAATCAGCCCCAGCATTTT,CASSSGGGNQPQHF
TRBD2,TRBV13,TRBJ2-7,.,TGTGCCAGCAGCTTGGCGGGGGGACACTCCTACGAGCAGTACTTC,CASSLAGGHSYEQYF
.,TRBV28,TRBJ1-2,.,TGTGCCAGCAGTTTAGTCCCTTATGGCTACACCTTC,CASSLVPYGYTF
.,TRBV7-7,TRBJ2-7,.,TGTGCCAGCAGCTTAGATACAGGGAGCTACGAGCAGTACTTC,CASSLDTGSYEQYF
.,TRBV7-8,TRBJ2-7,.,TGTGCCAGCAGCTTATCTGGCGATTTAAGCGCGGACTTC,CASSLSGDLSADF
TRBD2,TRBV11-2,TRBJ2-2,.,TGTGCCAGCAGCCCTCGAGATCTAGCGGGGAACACCGGGGAGCTGTTTTTT,CASSPRDLAGNTGELFF
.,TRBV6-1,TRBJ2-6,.,TGTGCCAGCCGCCCCGGAGCCGGGGCCAACGTCCTGACTTTC,CASRPGAGANVLTF
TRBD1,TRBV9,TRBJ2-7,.,TGTGCCAGCAGCGGCGGTTCGGGACAGGGGGCATACGAGCAGTACTTC,CASSGGSGQGAYEQYF
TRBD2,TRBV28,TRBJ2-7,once,TGTGCCAGCAGTTTATTCTCGGGGGGTATCGAGCAGTACTTC,CASSLFSGGIEQYF
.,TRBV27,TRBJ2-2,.,TGTGCCAGCAGTTTCCCCTCCACCGGGGAGCTGTTTTTT,CASSFPSTGELFF
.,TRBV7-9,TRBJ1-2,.,TGTTCCAGCAGCGGGGGGGGGCATGGCTACACCTTC,CSSSGGGHGYTF
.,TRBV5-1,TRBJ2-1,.,TGCGCCAGCAGCTTCCAACCAGGGGCTAGCGGATACAATGAGCAGTTCTTC,CASSFQPGASGYNEQFF
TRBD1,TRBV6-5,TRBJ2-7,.,TGTGCCAGCAGTAAACAGGGGACCTACGAGCAGTACTTC,CASSKQGTYEQYF
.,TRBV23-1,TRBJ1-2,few,TGCGCCAGTCCGTTAGGCTACACCTTC,CASPLGYTF
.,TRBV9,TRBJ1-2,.,TGTGCCAGCAGCGCGGCCCAGGGGATTCGCGGCTACACCTTC,CASSAAQGIRGYTF
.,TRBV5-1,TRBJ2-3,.,TGCGCCAGCAGCCTTGGAGACCTAAACACAGATACGCAGTATTTT,CASSLGDLNTDTQYF
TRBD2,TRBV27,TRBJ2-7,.,TGTGCCAGCAGTTGGGGGGGGTCTTACGAGCAGTACTTC,CASSWGGSYEQYF
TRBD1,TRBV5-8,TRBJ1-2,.,TGTGCCAGCAGCTTGGACAGGGGGAAGGGCTACACCTTC,CASSLDRGKGYTF
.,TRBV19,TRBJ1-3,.,TGTGCCAGTAGTATTCGACAGGTCTCTTCTGGAAACACCATATATTTT,CASSIRQVSSGNTIYF
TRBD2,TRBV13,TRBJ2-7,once,TGTGCCAGCCGGCTAGCGGGAGGGCCGATGGGCGAGCAGTACTTC,CASRLAGGPMGEQYF
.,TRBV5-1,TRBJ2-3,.,TGCGCCAGCAGCTTGGCCTTAGGGACAAGCACAGATACGCAGTATTTT,CASSLALGTSTDTQYF
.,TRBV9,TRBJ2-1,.,TGTGCCAGCAGCCCCACTAGTGTCGTCGGCAATGAGCAGTTCTTC,CASSPTSVVGNEQFF
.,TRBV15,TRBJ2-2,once,TGTGCCACCAGCAGGGCAGGAGGCCGGGTGTTAGCCGGGGAGCTGTTTTTT,CATSRAGGRVLAGELFF
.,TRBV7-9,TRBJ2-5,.,TGTGCCAGCAGCTTGGCCATGGGGGGAGAGACCCAGTACTTC,CASSLAMGGETQYF
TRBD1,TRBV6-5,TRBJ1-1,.,TGTGCCAGCAGTTACTTTCTGACAGGGGGCACTGAAGCTTTCTTT,CASSYFLTGGTEAFF
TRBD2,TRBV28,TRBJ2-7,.,TGTGCCAGCAGTTTAAGTACTAGCGGGAGATACTTC,CASSLSTSGRYF
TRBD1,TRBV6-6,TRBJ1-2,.,TGTGCCAGCAGTCAGACAGGGGGCGGCAACACCTTC,CASSQTGGGNTF
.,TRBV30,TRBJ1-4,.,TGTGCCTGGGTTACACAGGGCGGCCGTGAAAAACTGTTTTTT,CAWVTQGGREKLFF
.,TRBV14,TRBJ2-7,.,TGTGCCAGCAGCCAAGTATTCGGCGAGCAGTACTTC,CASSQVFGEQYF